This T cell receptor beta chain appears in the sequencing data of a study of OX40 agonist ivuxolimab in advanced cancers. The germline CDR1 and CDR2 sequences are SGHRS and YFSETQ. There are 16 residues in the CDR3. Losses at the gene ends were 0 bases for V and 4 bases for J; bases not matched to a gene: 6. Data came from immunoSEQ multiplex PCR; TCRdb stores just in-frame clones and leaves some out. The sample holds approximately 61,000 clones; 87% are singletons and the top ten take 0.3% to 0.45%. The TCR originated in an adult with an advanced solid tumor such as melanoma, head and neck, liver or kidney cancer. The chain recombines TRBV5-1 with TRBJ1-5; 8 bases are a match to TRBD1. Material: CD4+ or CD8+ T cells sorted from blood, obtained in a trial of the OX40 agonist ivuxolimab. In DNA, the CDR3 is TGCGCCAGCAGCTTGGACGGTGGGACAGGTAATCAGCCCCAGCATTTT. Its translation is CASSLDGGTGNQPQHF.